This is a list of T cell receptor beta chains from one sample in a study of early T cells in non-severe SARS-CoV-2 infection. TCRdb reanalysed the 5' RACE reads using MiXCR and keeps one entry per CDR3 protein. The data hold about 54,000 distinct CDR3 sequences, with under 8.5% observed a single time. Specimen: whole blood, collected at baseline. The receptors stem from an adult who was a healthcare worker with PCR-confirmed SARS-CoV-2 infection or an uninfected control (not recorded which). Each CDR3 is given with its conserved first and last residue. D genes are given only for firm matches. Only some rows state a clone size, as once, few, many or a class for expanded clones.

TRBV20-1	few	NA	TRBJ1-6	CSAKHSSYNSPLHF	TGCAGTGCCAAACATAGCTCCTATAATTCACCCCTCCACTTT
TRBV4-3	many	NA	TRBJ1-2	CASSLGHYGYTF	TGCGCCAGCAGCCTCGGACACTATGGCTACACCTTC
TRBV15	many	NA	TRBJ2-7	CATSRDQDSYEQYF	TGTGCCACCAGCAGAGATCAGGACAGCTACGAGCAGTACTTC
TRBV12-3/TRBV12-4	many	NA	TRBJ2-1	CASSFPPQRNEQFF	TGTGCCAGCAGTTTTCCTCCACAGAGGAATGAGCAGTTCTTC
TRBV5-6	few	NA	TRBJ1-2	CASSTGLANYGYTF	TGTGCCAGCAGTACAGGGTTGGCTAACTATGGCTACACCTTC
TRBV7-2	many	NA	TRBJ2-3	CASSLGGATDTQYF	TGTGCCAGCAGCTTGGGCGGGGCGACAGATACGCAGTATTTT
TRBV5-1	many	NA	TRBJ2-5	CASSSSPVRKETQYF	TGCGCCAGCAGCTCAAGTCCCGTGCGGAAAGAGACCCAGTACTTC
TRBV28	few	NA	TRBJ2-7	CASTPRWAELSYEQYF	TGTGCCAGCACTCCCCGGTGGGCGGAACTCTCCTACGAGCAGTACTTC
TRBV7-2	few	TRBD2	TRBJ2-1	CASRPLAGGANRNEQFF	TGTGCCAGCAGACCTCTAGCGGGGGGGGCCAACCGGAATGAGCAGTTCTTC
TRBV7-9	NA	TRBD1	TRBJ2-3	CASTLRGPFRDTQYF	TGTGCCAGCACCCTGAGGGGGCCTTTCCGAGATACGCAGTATTTT
TRBV7-9	few	NA	TRBJ1-6	CASSPRGNSPLHF	TGTGCCAGCAGCCCCAGAGGTAATTCACCCCTCCACTTT
TRBV7-2	NA	NA	TRBJ1-5	CGSSLGSGYGTPQHF	TGTGGCAGCAGCTTAGGGTCAGGGTATGGTACGCCCCAGCATTTT
TRBV3-1	NA	NA	TRBJ1-4	CASSPLGRASNEKLFF	TGTGCCAGCAGCCCTCTGGGAAGGGCTTCTAATGAAAAACTGTTTTTT
TRBV6-5	many	NA	TRBJ2-2	CASSYSTGQGKLFF	TGTGCCAGCAGTTACTCGACTGGCCAGGGGAAGCTGTTTTTT
TRBV19	NA	TRBD1	TRBJ2-1	CASMAQGVNNEQFF	TGTGCCAGTATGGCACAGGGGGTAAACAATGAGCAGTTCTTC
TRBV7-2	few	TRBD2	TRBJ2-1	CASSLTSGWDHNEQFF	TGTGCCAGCAGCTTGACTAGCGGTTGGGACCACAATGAGCAGTTCTTC
TRBV25-1	many	NA	TRBJ2-1	CASTPSGSRSYNEQFF	TGTGCCAGCACCCCATCGGGGAGTCGTTCGTACAATGAGCAGTTCTTC
TRBV20-1	few	NA	TRBJ2-2	CSARGLEGTGELFF	TGCAGTGCTAGAGGGTTAGAGGGCACCGGGGAGCTGTTTTTT
TRBV7-9	NA	NA	TRBJ2-3	CASSLVVDTDTQYF	TGTGCCAGCAGCTTAGTTGTAGATACAGATACGCAGTATTTT
TRBV28	NA	NA	TRBJ2-5	CASSLIGQETQYF	TGTGCCAGCAGTTTGATTGGCCAAGAGACCCAGTACTTC
TRBV20-1	few	NA	TRBJ1-5	CSASPGRKPQHF	TGCAGTGCTAGTCCAGGGAGGAAGCCCCAGCATTTT
TRBV28	NA	TRBD1	TRBJ2-1	CAIGTGPYNEQFF	TGTGCCATAGGGACAGGGCCTTACAATGAGCAGTTCTTC
TRBV4-2	many	TRBD1	TRBJ1-2	CASSLQGQEPYGYTF	TGTGCCAGCAGCCTCCAGGGACAGGAACCCTATGGCTACACCTTC
TRBV7-6	many	TRBD2	TRBJ2-5	CASSRTLAGGLQETQYF	TGTGCCAGCAGCCGGACATTAGCGGGGGGACTTCAAGAGACCCAGTACTTC
TRBV12-3/TRBV12-4	many	TRBD1	TRBJ1-5	CASSPPGQNYQPQHF	TGTGCCAGCAGTCCTCCGGGACAGAATTATCAGCCCCAGCATTTT
TRBV7-9	few	NA	TRBJ1-1	CASSLGETEAFF	TGTGCCAGCAGCTTGGGGGAGACTGAAGCTTTCTTT
TRBV6-6	NA	NA	TRBJ2-7	CASSYSVGGGSWEQYF	TGTGCCAGCAGTTACTCTGTAGGGGGGGGCTCGTGGGAGCAGTACTTC
TRBV29-1	NA	NA	TRBJ2-3	CSVDRSTDTQYF	TGCAGCGTTGACAGAAGCACAGATACGCAGTATTTT
TRBV27	NA	NA	TRBJ2-2	CASSSPRFGTGELFF	TGTGCCAGCAGTTCCCCCCGGTTTGGCACCGGGGAGCTGTTTTTT
TRBV20-1	many	TRBD2	TRBJ2-1	CSAFPSGRNEQFF	TGCAGTGCCTTCCCTAGCGGGCGCAATGAGCAGTTCTTC
TRBV7-9	NA	NA	TRBJ2-5	CASSPIGGPQETQYF	TGTGCCAGCAGTCCCATAGGGGGGCCCCAAGAGACCCAGTACTTC
TRBV5-1	many	NA	TRBJ1-2	CASSITGGNYGYTF	TGCGCCAGCAGCATTACAGGTGGTAACTATGGCTACACCTTC
TRBV18	many	TRBD2	TRBJ2-1	CASSPWGLAGVRKDEQFF	TGTGCCAGCTCTCCGTGGGGACTAGCGGGGGTACGAAAGGATGAGCAGTTCTTC